This T cell receptor beta chain is from a study of neurological immune-mediated disorders. 5'RACE with 10-nucleotide random UMIs generated the cDNA. Every sequencing run gave over 200 million TCR-beta sequences, taken from 15-18 subjects. TCRdb reprocessed the 5' RACE reads via MiXCR and lists one record per CDR3 protein. The sample holds roughly 50,000 distinct CDR3 sequences, approximately 10% seen once. This clonotype was seen many times. This TCR was sampled from a man between 65 and 79 years old with HTLV-1-associated myelopathy (HAM/TSP). Sample: PBMCs.

The CDR3 loop is CASSPLLIAGNMNEQFF. The CDR3 nucleotides are TGTGCCAGCAGCCCTCTTCTGATAGCGGGAAATATGAATGAGCAGTTCTTC. J is TRBJ2-1 and V is TRBV9; 8 nucleotides match TRBD2. This CDR3 comprises 17 residues. The V and J ends lost 4 bases and 7 bases, in that order; junction bases with no gene match: 16. CDR1 and CDR2 from the germline V gene are SGDLS and YYNGEE.